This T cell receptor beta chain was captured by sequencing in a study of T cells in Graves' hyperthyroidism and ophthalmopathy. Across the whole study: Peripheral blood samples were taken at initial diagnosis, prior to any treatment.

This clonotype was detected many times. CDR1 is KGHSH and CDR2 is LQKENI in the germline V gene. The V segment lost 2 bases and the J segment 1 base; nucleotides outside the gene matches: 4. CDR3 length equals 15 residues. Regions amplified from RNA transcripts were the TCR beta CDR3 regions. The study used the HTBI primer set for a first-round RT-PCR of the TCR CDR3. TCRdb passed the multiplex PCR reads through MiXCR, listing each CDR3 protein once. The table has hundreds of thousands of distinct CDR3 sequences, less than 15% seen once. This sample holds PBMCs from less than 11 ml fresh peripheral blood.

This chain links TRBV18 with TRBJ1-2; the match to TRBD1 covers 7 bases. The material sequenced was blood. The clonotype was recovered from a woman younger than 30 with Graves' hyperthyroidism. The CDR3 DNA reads TGTGCCAGCTCACCAGGGACAGAGGTTAACTATGGCTACACCTTC. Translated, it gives CASSPGTEVNYGYTF.